This T cell receptor beta chain originates from a study of blood T cells in healthy people across ages. Alongside a J-beta primer mix, a sample-barcoded 5' primer served in a second PCR lasting about 7 to 11 cycles. Sequencing yielded, for each sample, at least 3 million paired-end reads carrying CDR3. TCRdb called the 5' RACE reads again in MiXCR, with one record for every CDR3 protein. The table includes 550,000 to 800,000 distinct CDR3 sequences, about 30% detected once. About this clonotype: What it binds is unknown. This may arise from a read error, as a much more abundant clone is one base away.

Trimming removed 4 bases from V and 9 bases from J; junction bases left unmatched: 13. Per the germline V gene, CDR1 is SGDLS and CDR2 is YYNGEE. This CDR3 region has 15 residues. Notes on the study in general: Diversity figures based on one million T cells were deemed too low. Roughly linear age-related decline in beta diversity appeared, significant by age approximately 40.

V gene TRBV9 combines with J gene TRBJ2-7; TRBD2 agrees at 10 bases. Sequencing was performed on blood. The receptor was derived from a woman older than 75 in good health. The CDR3 region has the DNA TGTGCCAGCAGCCCGTCGGGGGGACTAGCGTGGGGGCAGTACTTC. Amino acid sequence: CASSPSGGLAWGQYF.